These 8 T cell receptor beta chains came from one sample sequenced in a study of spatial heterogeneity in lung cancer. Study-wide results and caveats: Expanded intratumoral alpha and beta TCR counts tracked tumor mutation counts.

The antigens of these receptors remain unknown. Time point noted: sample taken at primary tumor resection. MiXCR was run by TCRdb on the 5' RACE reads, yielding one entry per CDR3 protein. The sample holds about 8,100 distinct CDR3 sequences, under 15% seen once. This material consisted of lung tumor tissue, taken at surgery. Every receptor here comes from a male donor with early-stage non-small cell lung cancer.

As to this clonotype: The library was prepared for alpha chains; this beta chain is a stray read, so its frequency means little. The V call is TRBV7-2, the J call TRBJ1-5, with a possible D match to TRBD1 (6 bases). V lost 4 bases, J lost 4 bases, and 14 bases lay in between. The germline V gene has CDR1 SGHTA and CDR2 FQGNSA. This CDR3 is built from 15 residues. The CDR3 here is CASSSGAGGNQPQHF. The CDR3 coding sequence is TGTGCCAGCAGCTCAGGGGCCGGAGGAAATCAGCCCCAGCATTTT.

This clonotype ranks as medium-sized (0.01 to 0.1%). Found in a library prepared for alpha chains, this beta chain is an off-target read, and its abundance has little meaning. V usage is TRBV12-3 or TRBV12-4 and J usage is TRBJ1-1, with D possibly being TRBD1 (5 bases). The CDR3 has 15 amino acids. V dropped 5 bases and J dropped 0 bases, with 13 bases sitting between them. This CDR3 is CASSLRDLLNTEAFF. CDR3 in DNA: TGTGCCAGCAGTCTGCGGGACCTTTTGAACACTGAAGCTTTCTTT.

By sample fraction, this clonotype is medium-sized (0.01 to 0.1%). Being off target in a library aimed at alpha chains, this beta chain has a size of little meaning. The DNA for the CDR3 is TGTGCCAGCAGCTTAGAGGTTACCGGGACAGGGAGGACCGGGGAGCTGTTTTTT. Protein sequence: CASSLEVTGTGRTGELFF. The chain joins TRBV11-2 to TRBJ2-2; 9 nucleotides match TRBD1. The germline V gene encodes CDR1 SGHAT and CDR2 FQNNGV. The CDR3 runs 18 residues. V was pared by 0 bases and J by 5 bases, with 10 bases of the junction left unmatched.

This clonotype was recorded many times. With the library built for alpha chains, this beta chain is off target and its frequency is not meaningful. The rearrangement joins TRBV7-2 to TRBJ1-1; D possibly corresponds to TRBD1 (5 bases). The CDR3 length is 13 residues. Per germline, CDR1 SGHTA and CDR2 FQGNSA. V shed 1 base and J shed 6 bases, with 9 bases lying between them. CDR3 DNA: TGTGCCAGCAGCTTAGTAAGGGGTGCTGAAGCTTTCTTT. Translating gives CASSLVRGAEAFF.

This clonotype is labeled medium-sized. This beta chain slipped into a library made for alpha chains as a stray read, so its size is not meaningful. This CDR3 is CASSSGGPSGANVLTF. The CDR3 nucleotides are TGCGCCAGCAGCTCTGGTGGGCCCTCTGGGGCCAACGTCCTGACTTTC. The V gene is TRBV5-1, the J gene TRBJ2-6, with D uncertain. Germline V gene sequence: CDR1 SGHRS, CDR2 YFSETQ. Trimming left V 3 bases short and J 0 bases short, with 10 bases between. The CDR3 is 16 residues long.

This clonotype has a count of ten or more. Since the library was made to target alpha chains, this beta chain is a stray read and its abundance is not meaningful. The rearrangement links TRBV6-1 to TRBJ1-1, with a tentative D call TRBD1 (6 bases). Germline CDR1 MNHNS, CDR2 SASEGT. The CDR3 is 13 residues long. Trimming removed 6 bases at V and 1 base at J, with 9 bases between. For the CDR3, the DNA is TGTGCCAGCAGGACAGGAACGAACACTGAAGCTTTCTTT. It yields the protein CASRTGTNTEAFF.

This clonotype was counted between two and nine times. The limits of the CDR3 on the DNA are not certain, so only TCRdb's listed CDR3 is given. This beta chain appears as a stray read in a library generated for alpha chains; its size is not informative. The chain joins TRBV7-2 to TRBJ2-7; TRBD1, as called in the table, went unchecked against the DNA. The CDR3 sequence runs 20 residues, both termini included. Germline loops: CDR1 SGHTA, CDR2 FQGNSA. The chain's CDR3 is CASSFYICSATYPLAYEQYF.

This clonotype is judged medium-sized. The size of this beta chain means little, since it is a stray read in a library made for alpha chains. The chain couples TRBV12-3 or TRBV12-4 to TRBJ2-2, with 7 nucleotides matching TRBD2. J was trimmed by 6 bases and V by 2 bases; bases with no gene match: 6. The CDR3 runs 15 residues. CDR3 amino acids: CASSLWGGYAGELFF. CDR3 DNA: TGTGCCAGCAGTTTATGGGGGGGATATGCCGGGGAGCTGTTTTTT.